The 30 T cell receptor beta chains below all came from one sample that was sequenced in a study of shared clonotypes between healthy human individuals. TCRdb's table, derived via immunoSEQ multiplex PCR, lists solely in-frame clones and lacks some. The sample lists just over 2,000,000 clones; roughly 95% were seen once. Specimen: naive CD4+ T cells sorted from blood. Subset indicated: CD45RA+ positively selected. Every receptor here comes from a man younger than 35 in good health.

As regards this clone: The junction differs from germline at one of its ends, possibly a read error. The rearrangement uses TRBV7-9 and TRBJ1-1; TRBD1 aligns across 7 bases. This CDR3 has 15 residues. Germline V gene sequence: CDR1 SEHNR, CDR2 FQNEAQ (reference sequence). CDR3 sequence: CASSLIPTGNAEAFF. DNA of the CDR3: TGTGCCAGCAGCTTAATCCCGACAGGGAACGCTGAAGCTTTCTTT.

Note on this clone: The sample carries other DNA sequences with the same CDR3. The V gene is TRBV4-1, the J gene TRBJ1-5; possibly TRBD1 for D (6 bases). V lost 0 bases to trimming and J lost 0 bases, with 9 bases between them. Germline loops: CDR1 MGHRA, CDR2 YSYEKL. This CDR3 is 16 amino acids long. Here the CDR3 reads CASSQEGGPSNQPQHF. The CDR3 bases are TGCGCCAGCAGCCAAGAGGGGGGCCCTAGCAATCAGCCCCAGCATTTT.

The CDR3 coding sequence is TGTGCCAGCTCACCACCGAACAGGGTCTTTAGCACAGATACGCAGTATTTT. Its protein is CASSPPNRVFSTDTQYF. The chain combines TRBV18 with TRBJ2-3, with D perhaps matching TRBD1 (6 bases). Germline-derived CDR1 and CDR2 are KGHSH and LQKENI. Trimming removed 0 bases from V and 0 bases from J, with 13 bases in between. There are 17 residues in the CDR3.

The chain is built from TRBV18 and TRBJ2-6; D is undetermined. Germline V CDR1 and CDR2: KGHSH, LQKENI. Trimming took 6 bases from V and 0 from J, leaving 9 bases between them. CDR3 size: 15 residues. The CDR3 protein is CASSPPHSGANVLTF. The CDR3 bases are TGTGCCAGCTCCCCCCCACACTCTGGGGCCAACGTCCTGACTTTC.

This sequence joins TRBV2 and TRBJ1-2; TRBD1 is a possible D gene (6 bases). The germline gives CDR1 SNHLY, CDR2 FYNNEI. V was trimmed by 7 bases and J by 4 bases, leaving 16 bases between them. This CDR3 is 14 amino acids long. The CDR3 DNA reads as TGTGCCAGCACCGAAGGCGGGGGCAGCTATGGCTACACCTTC. Its protein product is CASTEGGGSYGYTF. Full variable domain (rest looked up from reference TRBV2 and TRBJ1-2): EPEVTQTPSHQVTQMGQEVILRCVPISNHLYFYWYRQILGQKVEFLVSFYNNEISEKSEIFDDQFSVERPDGSNFTLKIRSTKLEDSAMYFCASTEGGGSYGYTFGSGTRLTVV.

The chain employs TRBV6-1 and TRBJ2-1; D tentatively fits TRBD1 or TRBD2 (5 bases each). Germline V gene lookup returns CDR1 MNHNS and CDR2 SASEGT. V was trimmed by 8 bases and J by 8 bases, leaving 13 bases between them. This CDR3 has 12 residues. CDR3 DNA sequence: TGTGCCAGCTGGGAGAGGGGTTATGAGCAGTTCTTC. Protein sequence: CASWERGYEQFF.

The genes are TRBV27 and TRBJ1-1; D not resolved. The germline gives CDR1 MNHEY, CDR2 SMNVEV (reference sequence). This CDR3 is built from 15 residues. The V and J ends lost 5 bases and 1 base respectively, with 14 bases between them. The CDR3 region has the DNA TGTGCCAGCAGTGGATCAGGAGTCGGGAACACTGAAGCTTTCTTT. Its protein is CASSGSGVGNTEAFF.

The gene calls are TRBV7-9 and TRBJ1-1, with 7 bases matching TRBD1. With V trimmed by 3 bases and J by 6 bases, 13 bases remained unmatched. Germline V gives CDR1 SEHNR, CDR2 FQNEAQ (reference sequence). There are 16 residues in the CDR3. The CDR3 region has the DNA TGTGCCAGCAGCTTGACAGGGTATACCACTAGCCCTGAAGCTTTCTTT. Residues: CASSLTGYTTSPEAFF.

The chain recombines TRBV30 with TRBJ2-1; the D is unclear. The CDR3 sequence is 12 residues long. The germline V gene has CDR1 GTSNPN and CDR2 SVGIG (reference sequence). V dropped 0 bases and J dropped 6 bases, with 6 bases sitting between them. The CDR3 DNA reads TGTGCCTGGAGTGTTGTGCCCAATGAGCAGTTCTTC. It yields the protein CAWSVVPNEQFF.

A single count supports this clone. The chain is built from TRBV7-4 and TRBJ2-3, with 12 bases lining up with TRBD2. CDR1 is SGHVT, CDR2 SQSDAQ, per germline. J gave up 6 bases and V 4 bases, and 11 bases lay outside the gene matches. The CDR3 extends over 17 amino acids. For the CDR3, the DNA is TGTGCCAGCAGCTCATGGAAGACTAGCGGGAGATGCGATACGCAGTATTTT. Translated, it gives CASSSWKTSGRCDTQYF.

The rearrangement links TRBV5-1 to TRBJ2-1; TRBD2 aligns across 10 bases. Germline trimming cut 4 bases from V and 1 base from J; bases unmatched to any gene: 5. The germline V gene has CDR1 SGHRS and CDR2 YFSETQ. CDR3 size: 16 residues. CDR3 sequence (DNA): TGCGCCAGCAGCACCTCTAGCGGGAGTTCCTACAATGAGCAGTTCTTC. It encodes CASSTSSGSSYNEQFF.

The chain uses TRBV28 and TRBJ1-5, with a tentative D call TRBD1 (5 bases). The CDR3 has 16 amino acids. CDR1 is MDHEN, CDR2 SYDVKM, per germline. V gave up 8 bases and J gave up 2 bases, with 19 bases separating them. The CDR3 loop reads CASADGARGGNQPQHF. The CDR3 bases are TGTGCCAGCGCCGACGGGGCCCGGGGGGGCAATCAGCCCCAGCATTTT.

The chain couples TRBV2 to TRBJ1-1, with 7 bases aligning to TRBD1. Germline CDR1 reads SNHLY; CDR2 reads FYNNEI. The CDR3 is 15 amino acids. V lost 6 bases and J lost 8; bases outside the gene matches: 15. DNA of the CDR3: TGTGCCAGCAGCCCCTCTCAGGGGGGGATATTCGAAGCTTTCTTT. Its protein is CASSPSQGGIFEAFF. Based on the CDR3 plus reference TRBV2 and TRBJ1-1, the full variable domain is EPEVTQTPSHQVTQMGQEVILRCVPISNHLYFYWYRQILGQKVEFLVSFYNNEISEKSEIFDDQFSVERPDGSNFTLKIRSTKLEDSAMYFCASSPSQGGIFEAFFGQGTRLTVV.

The gene calls are TRBV7-9 and TRBJ1-1, with D hard to call. The germline V and J ends were trimmed by 1 base and 3 bases, with 6 bases remaining between them. The germline V gene encodes CDR1 SEHNR and CDR2 FQNEAQ (reference sequence). The CDR3 length is 13 residues. CDR3 residues: CASSLGIYTEAFF. CDR3 coding DNA: TGTGCCAGCAGCTTAGGCATTTACACTGAAGCTTTCTTT.

The chain has TRBV4-1 and TRBJ2-5; 12 bases are shared with TRBD2. Germline values: CDR1 MGHRA, CDR2 YSYEKL. Trimming removed 1 base from V and 2 bases from J; junction bases left unmatched: 11. The CDR3 extends over 19 amino acids. This chain's CDR3 is CASSQVAAASGREQETQYF. The CDR3, as DNA: TGCGCCAGCAGCCAAGTGGCCGCGGCTAGCGGGAGGGAGCAAGAGACCCAGTACTTC.

The J gene is TRBJ1-2, the V gene TRBV6-4; tentatively, D is TRBD1 (6 bases). This CDR3 region has 14 residues. V dropped 3 bases and J dropped 2 bases, with 10 bases sitting between them. The germline CDR1 and CDR2 sequences are MRHNA and SNTAGT. CDR3 coding DNA: TGTGCCAGCAGTGATGATGGGGGCAACTATGGCTACACCTTC. Its translation is CASSDDGGNYGYTF.

For the CDR3, the DNA is TGTGCCAGCAGTTACCTTCCCAGGGGATACGAGCAGTACTTC. Encoded protein: CASSYLPRGYEQYF. V gene TRBV6-5 combines with J gene TRBJ2-7, with a tentative D call TRBD1 (6 bases). CDR1 and CDR2 from the germline V gene are MNHEY and SVGAGI. The ends were cut back, 2 bases at V and 4 bases at J, with 12 bases in the middle. This CDR3 has 14 residues.

The genes are TRBV7-9 and TRBJ2-5, with TRBD2 matching 14 bases. The CDR3 runs to 18 residues. Germline V gene sequence: CDR1 SEHNR, CDR2 FQNEAQ (reference sequence). The V and J ends lost 5 bases and 3 bases, in that order; junction bases with no gene match: 11. CDR3 region: CASSARLAGGPVEETQYF. Written as DNA, the CDR3 is TGTGCCAGCAGCGCCCGACTAGCGGGAGGGCCGGTGGAAGAGACCCAGTACTTC.

The chain couples TRBV9 to TRBJ2-7; D might be TRBD2 (6 bases). The CDR3 is made up of 17 amino acids. Germline values: CDR1 SGDLS, CDR2 YYNGEE. Trimming took off 0 bases at V and 0 bases at J, with 16 bases between the two ends. The chain's CDR3 is CASSVGGSGSLSYEQYF. The DNA for the CDR3 is TGTGCCAGCAGCGTAGGAGGGAGCGGGTCCCTCTCCTACGAGCAGTACTTC. The whole variable domain, remainder taken from reference TRBV9 and TRBJ2-7, is DSGVTQTPKHLITATGQRVTLRCSPRSGDLSVYWYQQSLDQGLQFLIQYYNGEERAKGNILERFSAQQFPDLHSELNLSSLELGDSALYFCASSVGGSGSLSYEQYFGPGTRLTVT.

The chain is built from TRBV27 and TRBJ2-7, with D tentatively TRBD1 or TRBD2 (7 bases each). Germline-derived CDR1 and CDR2 are MNHEY and SMNVEV (reference sequence). Trimming left V 8 bases short and J 6 bases short, with 20 bases between. CDR3 size: 14 residues. The CDR3 spells CASGRGLAVSEQYF. The CDR3 DNA sequence: TGTGCCAGCGGAAGGGGGCTAGCGGTGAGCGAGCAGTACTTC.

In its sample, this clone was seen once. DNA for the CDR3: TGTGCCGCGGGAAGGGGACCGGGCGAGCAGTACTTC. Encoded protein: CAAGRGPGEQYF. The rearrangement joins TRBV6-5 to TRBJ2-7, with D maybe TRBD2 (6 bases). The germline V gene has CDR1 MNHEY and CDR2 SVGAGI. V lost 11 bases to trimming and J lost 6 bases, with 17 bases between them. CDR3 length equals 12 residues.

This chain connects TRBV7-9 to TRBJ1-4; D unclear. Per the germline V gene, CDR1 is SEHNR and CDR2 is FQNEAQ (reference sequence). CDR3 size: 14 residues. The V end lost 7 bases, the J end lost 4 bases, and 13 bases lay between the germline ends. The CDR3 sequence is CASTPRGLNEKLFF. In DNA form, the CDR3 reads TGTGCCAGCACCCCTCGAGGCCTTAATGAAAAACTGTTTTTT.

The chain couples TRBV10-3 to TRBJ1-6, with D possibly matching TRBD1 (5 bases). The V end was cut by 0 bases, the J end by 9 bases, with 15 bases between. The CDR3 runs to 16 residues. Germline V gene lookup returns CDR1 ENHRY and CDR2 SYGVKD. CDR3 in DNA: TGTGCCATCAGTGAGTCAGGCAGGGTAGATGCTTCACCCCTCCACTTT. Its translation: CAISESGRVDASPLHF.

The chain recombines TRBV7-2 with TRBJ1-3; D may be TRBD1 (6 bases). The V end lost 5 bases, the J end lost 4 bases, and 9 bases lay between the germline ends. This CDR3 has 13 amino acids. Germline V gene sequence: CDR1 SGHTA, CDR2 FQGNSA. CDR3 bases: TGTGCCAGCAGCCCCGACAGGGGAAACACCATATATTTT. This gives the protein CASSPDRGNTIYF.

The chain combines TRBV19 with TRBJ1-6; 7 positions match TRBD1. Trimming at V came to 7 bases and at J to 4 bases, leaving 4 bases not matched to a gene. Germline CDR1 reads LNHDA; CDR2 reads SQIVND (reference sequence). This CDR3 is 14 amino acids long. This CDR3 reads CASTPGQYNSPLHF. In DNA form, the CDR3 reads TGTGCCAGTACTCCGGGACAGTATAATTCACCCCTCCACTTT.

V is TRBV6-6 and J is TRBJ1-1; 7 positions agree with TRBD1. J was trimmed by 1 base and V by 4 bases; bases with no gene match: 6. CDR3 length: 15 amino acids. Germline CDR1 MNHNY, CDR2 SVGAGI (reference sequence). The CDR3 here is CASSFRTGGNTEAFF. The CDR3 nucleotides read TGTGCCAGCAGTTTCCGGACAGGAGGGAACACTGAAGCTTTCTTT.

This chain joins TRBV29-1 and TRBJ2-5; tentatively, D is TRBD1 or TRBD2 (5 bases each). V lost 7 bases to trimming and J lost 5 bases, with 17 bases between them. The CDR3 runs to 13 residues. Germline V gene lookup returns CDR1 SQVTM and CDR2 ANQGSEA. CDR3 sequence reads: CSGGGLAGETQYF. The CDR3 DNA sequence: TGCAGCGGTGGCGGCCTAGCAGGGGAGACCCAGTACTTC.

The chain is built from TRBV6-1 and TRBJ2-7; TRBD2 matches at 9 bases. The CDR3 is 16 residues long. Looked up from germline, CDR1 is MNHNS and CDR2 is SASEGT. J lost 1 base, V lost 0 bases, and 4 bases had no gene match. The CDR3 loop is CASSEAGGRASYEQYF. As DNA, the CDR3 is TGTGCCAGCAGTGAAGCTGGCGGGAGGGCTTCCTACGAGCAGTACTTC.

The rearrangement uses TRBV30 and TRBJ1-5; D is uncertain. This CDR3 region has 15 residues. Trimming removed 3 bases at V and 3 bases at J, with 15 bases between. CDR1 and CDR2 from the germline V gene are GTSNPN and SVGIG (reference sequence). CDR3 residues: CAWSRPGRLNQPQHF. Here the CDR3 DNA reads TGTGCCTGGAGCCGCCCCGGACGGCTCAATCAGCCCCAGCATTTT.

The rearrangement uses TRBV5-4 and TRBJ2-2; no firm D call. The CDR3 consists of 14 residues. Germline lookup yields CDR1 SGHNT and CDR2 YYREEE (reference sequence). Between the trimmed V and J ends, which lost 4 bases and 9 bases, there was a span of 16 bases. In DNA, the CDR3 is TGTGCCAGCAGCCCAGGTTTACTTCCACGGGAGCTGTTTTTT. Its protein product is CASSPGLLPRELFF.